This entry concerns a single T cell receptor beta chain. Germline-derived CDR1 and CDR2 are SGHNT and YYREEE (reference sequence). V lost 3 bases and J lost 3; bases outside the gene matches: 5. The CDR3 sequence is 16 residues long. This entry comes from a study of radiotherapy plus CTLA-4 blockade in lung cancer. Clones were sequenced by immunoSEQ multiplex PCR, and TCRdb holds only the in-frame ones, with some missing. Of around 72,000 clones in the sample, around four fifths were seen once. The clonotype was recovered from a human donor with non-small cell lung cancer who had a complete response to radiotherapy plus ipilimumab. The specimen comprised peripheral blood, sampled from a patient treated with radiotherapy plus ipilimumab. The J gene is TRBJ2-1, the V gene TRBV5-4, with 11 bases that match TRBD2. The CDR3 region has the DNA TGTGCCAGCAGCTCCAGTAGCGGGGGGGACTACAATGAGCAGTTCTTC. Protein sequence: CASSSSSGGDYNEQFF.